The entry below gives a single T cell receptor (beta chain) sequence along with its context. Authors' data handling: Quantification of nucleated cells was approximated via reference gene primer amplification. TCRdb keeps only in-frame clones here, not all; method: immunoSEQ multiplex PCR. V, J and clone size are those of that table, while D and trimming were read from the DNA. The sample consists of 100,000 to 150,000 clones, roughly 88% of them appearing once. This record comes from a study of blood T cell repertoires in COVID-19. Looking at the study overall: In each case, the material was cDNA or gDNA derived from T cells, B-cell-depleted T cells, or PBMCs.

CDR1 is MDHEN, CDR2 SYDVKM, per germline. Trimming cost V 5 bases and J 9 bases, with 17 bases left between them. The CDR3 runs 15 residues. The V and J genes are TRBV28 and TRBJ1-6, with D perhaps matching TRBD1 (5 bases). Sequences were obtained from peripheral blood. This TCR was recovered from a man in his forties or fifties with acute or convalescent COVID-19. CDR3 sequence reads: CASSPLGEGSSPLHF. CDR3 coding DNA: TGTGCCAGCAGTCCTCTAGGGGAGGGGAGTTCACCCCTCCACTTT.